This T cell receptor (beta chain) derives from a study of T cells in localized non-small cell lung cancer (dated by TCRdb to the early 2020s). Broadly, across the study: T cell repertoires of hundreds of early-stage NSCLC patients were analyzed, with tumors being compared against uninvolved tumor-adjacent lungs. NSCLC patients had a mean age of roughly 64 years, and 129 were male and about 110 female. The cohort was made up of approximately 250 treatment-naive NSCLC patients whose localized lung tumors had been resected.

In this sample, this clone turned up once. The antigen it recognizes is unknown. No qualities accompany the bases; no much larger clone lies one base away. Deletion took 6 bases off V and 1 base off J, with a span of 7 bases between the germline ends. The CDR3 covers 12 residues, taking in both the cysteine and the phenylalanine. The only DNA kept is the CDR3, 36 bases in frame from the first base. The germline V gene specifies KGHSH as CDR1 and LQKENI as CDR2. TCR beta CDR3 regions were sequenced from DNA using the immunoSEQ Assay. In the paper's pipeline: T cell density was computed as TCR beta template counts normalized to usable DNA estimated by amplifying housekeeping genes. The preseqR package was used to estimate richness by extrapolating to 400,000 templates for PBMC samples and to 120,000 templates for tissue samples. Clonality was defined by subtracting Pielou's evenness from one. Tissue-enriched TCRs were identified through differential abundance testing performed on productive amino-acid clonotypes, with a minimum total count of 5 and an alpha of 0.1. The Jaccard Index and the Morisita Overlap Index were used to measure repertoire overlap between compartments. GLIPH clustered TCR beta CDR3s with public tetramer-defined viral CDR3s; viral motifs required at least three viral sequences plus V-gene enrichment. The immuneACCESS repertoire file appears here via TCRdb, limited to in-frame rearrangements. These files lack a portion of the clones; in checked studies, under half of the deficit traces to unresolved V genes, and the cause of the others is not known. V and J calls plus clone size are reproduced from that table; the DNA served to infer D and trimming. Here the sample has roughly 35,000 clones; approximately 93% occur a single time. Of the sample, roughly 8.2% is held by the ten largest clones.

At diagnosis, peripheral blood, uninvolved tumor-adjacent lung and tumor were collected and stored as a combination of fresh-frozen and FFPE material. Blood samples were analyzed as peripheral blood mononuclear cells for TCR repertoire profiling. Broader findings and caveats from the paper: Because the study design was exploratory, TCR variables were selected using unadjusted p-values without false-discovery rate correction. The highest T cell clonality was observed in uninvolved tumor-adjacent lung, where clonality exceeded that of tumor, suggesting that antigenic responses were more focused in uninvolved tumor-adjacent lung. Of the top 100 tumor clones, a median of 57 were detected in paired uninvolved adjacent lung; around 27 were also among that lung's top 100. Because multi-region tumor sequencing was not done, intratumor heterogeneity could not be ruled out. Longer overall survival was associated with higher T cell density in blood, whereas shorter survival was associated with higher clonality in adjacent lung.

The receptor chain draws on TRBV18 and TRBJ2-7; the D gene cannot be named for sure. The origin of this receptor is a female donor over 55 with stage I lung adenocarcinoma. The input for sequencing was peripheral blood, taken before any cancer treatment. The DNA sequence is as follows: TGTGCCAGCTCTTCCGGGTCCTACGAGCAGTACTTC. This translates into CASSSGSYEQYF.